This is a list of T cell receptor beta chains from one sample in a study of T cells in tuberculosis. The assay was immunoSEQ multiplex PCR, and TCRdb's table has in-frame clones only and misses some. Of about 20,000 clones in the sample, around 89% were seen once. The specimen was PBMCs. These TCRs come from a donor aged 10 to 29 with latent tuberculosis or without tuberculosis infection. The CDR3 runs from the conserved cysteine through the conserved F or W. A D gene is named only where the DNA matches it firmly. Only part of the rows carry a size: once, few, many, or a class if the clone is expanded.

. TRBJ1-6 . TRBV7-2 TGTGCCAGCAGCCTCAGACAGGTTCTTTCACCCCTCCACTTT CASSLRQVLSPLHF
TRBD2 TRBJ2-7 . TRBV27 TGTGCCAGTAAGAGGCTAGCGGATTACGAGCAGTACTTC CASKRLADYEQYF
. TRBJ1-2 . TRBV10-2 TGCGCCAGCAGTGAGTCGATGGCCCCGAACTATGGCTACACCTTC CASSESMAPNYGYTF
TRBD2 TRBJ2-3 . TRBV7-2 TGTGCCAGCAGCCCGCGGGGGTACCGGCGCACAGATACGCAGTATTTT CASSPRGYRRTDTQYF
TRBD2 TRBJ2-7 . TRBV10-3 TGTGCCATCAGTGAGTCGAGCCTAGCGGGGGGGTCCTACGAGCAGTACTTC CAISESSLAGGSYEQYF
TRBD1 TRBJ2-7 . TRBV5-1 TGCGCCAGCAGCCCGGACAGGGGCGAGCAGTACTTC CASSPDRGEQYF
. TRBJ2-3 . TRBV2 TGTGCCAGCAGTGGTTCCACTAGTTTCACAGATACGCAGTATTTT CASSGSTSFTDTQYF
. TRBJ1-4 . TRBV4-1 TGCGCCAGCAGCCAGAGCGGGGACGGGCTTTCCCTGTTTTTT CASSQSGDGLSLFF
TRBD2 TRBJ2-7 . TRBV2 TGTGCCAGCAGTGAAGCTCAGCGGGGTGCCTACGAGCAGTACTTC CASSEAQRGAYEQYF
TRBD1 TRBJ1-1 . TRBV5-4 TGTGCCAGTAGCTTGGTCGGACAGGGCCATTCTGAAGCTTTCTTT CASSLVGQGHSEAFF
TRBD1 TRBJ1-2 . TRBV9 TGTGCCAGCAGCGTAGACGGGACAGCCTATGGCTACACCTTC CASSVDGTAYGYTF
TRBD2 TRBJ2-6 . TRBV7-6 TGTGCCAGCAAAGGGTATAGCGGGGAGCTATATGGGGCCAACGTCCTGACTTTC CASKGYSGELYGANVLTF
. TRBJ1-1 . TRBV9 TGTGCCAGCAGCCCCAAGAGCGGGGTTCACCTTGAAGCTTTCTTT CASSPKSGVHLEAFF
. TRBJ2-3 . TRBV13 TGTGCCAGCGTGAGAGGCGGGGCCACAGATACGCAGTATTTT CASVRGGATDTQYF
TRBD1 TRBJ1-1 . TRBV4-1 TGCGCCAGCAGCCAAGGACAGGGGAACACTGAAGCTTTCTTT CASSQGQGNTEAFF
. TRBJ2-3 . TRBV5-1 TGCGCCAGCACTTCCCCGTTCACAGATACGCAGTATTTT CASTSPFTDTQYF
TRBD1 TRBJ1-1 once TRBV29-1 TGCAGCGTTGGGGGACAGTTTTTAAACACTGAAGCTTTCTTT CSVGGQFLNTEAFF
. TRBJ2-3 . TRBV30 TGTGCCTGGAGTGTACTTGGTACGCAGTATTTT CAWSVLGTQYF
TRBD2 TRBJ2-1 . TRBV5-1 TGCGCCAGCAGCTTGGCCAACAGCGGGGGGCCCTCTGCCACCTATTTCTTC CASSLANSGGPSATYFF
TRBD1 TRBJ1-5 . TRBV6-6 TGTGCCACCGACAGGGGCAATCAGCCCCAGCATTTT CATDRGNQPQHF
TRBD2 TRBJ2-3 . TRBV30 TGTGCCTGGAGTTTACCCCCTCGGGCTAGCGGGGGGCGAGATACGCAGTATTTT CAWSLPPRASGGRDTQYF
. TRBJ2-2 . TRBV7-2 TGTGCCAGCAGCTTAGAAGTGACAACCGGGGAGCTGTTTTTT CASSLEVTTGELFF
. TRBJ1-3 medium-sized TRBV6-5 TGTGCCAGCAACTCCCGGGACACCCGGGACACCATATATTTT CASNSRDTRDTIYF
. TRBJ1-5 . TRBV19 TGTGCCAGTAGGACAAGTTATAGCAATCAGCCCCAGCATTTT CASRTSYSNQPQHF
TRBD1 TRBJ2-7 . TRBV27 TGTGCCAGCAGATCCACGGACAGGACCGCCTACGAGCAGTACTTC CASRSTDRTAYEQYF
TRBD1 TRBJ2-1 . TRBV6-5 TGTGCCAGCAGTTCCCGCCGGGACAGGGTATCCAATGAGCAGTTCTTC CASSSRRDRVSNEQFF
. TRBJ2-3 . TRBV15 TGTGCCACCAGCAGGGAGGGGTGGACAGATACGCAGTATTTT CATSREGWTDTQYF
. TRBJ2-7 . TRBV19 TGTGCCAGTAGTATCTTCGCGGGGAGCCACGAGCAGTACTTC CASSIFAGSHEQYF
. TRBJ2-5 . TRBV20-1 TGCAGTGCCGAAAAAAGTTCGGCCCAGTACTTC CSAEKSSAQYF
TRBD2 TRBJ2-7 . TRBV7-2 TGTGCCAGCAGCTTATCGGCTAGCGGCTTCTACGAGCAGTACTTC CASSLSASGFYEQYF
. TRBJ1-1 . TRBV7-3 TGTGCCAGCAGCCCGGGACATCAGGGGACTGAAGCTTTCTTT CASSPGHQGTEAFF
TRBD1 TRBJ1-2 . TRBV5-8 TGTGCCAGCAGCGCCCTACAGGGGGCTGGGGGCTACACCTTC CASSALQGAGGYTF
. TRBJ2-7 . TRBV23-1 TGCGCCAGCAGTCAAAGAAAGAGTAGCGGCAGCTCCTACGAGCAGTACTTC CASSQRKSSGSSYEQYF
. TRBJ1-4 . TRBV19 TGTGCCAGTAGTATGGTCGGGGGTGAAAAACTGTTTTTT CASSMVGGEKLFF
. TRBJ1-2 . TRBV19 TGTGCCAGTACCCCCGGCACAGGGCTCTCTGGCTACACCTTC CASTPGTGLSGYTF
TRBD1 TRBJ1-6 . TRBV5-1 TGCGCCAGCAGCTTGGGATTTAGGGGGACAGTCTATAATTCACCCCTCCACTTT CASSLGFRGTVYNSPLHF
. TRBJ2-2 . TRBV19 TGTGCCAGTAGTATAGATCTGTCCCCCGGGGAGCTGTTTTTT CASSIDLSPGELFF
. TRBJ2-7 . TRBV6-1 TGTGCCAGCAGTCGGGGGTCCCTTCCCAACGAGCAGTACTTC CASSRGSLPNEQYF
. TRBJ1-3 . TRBV2 TGTGCCAGCAGTGTCCCGGGGGTCGGAAACACCATATATTTT CASSVPGVGNTIYF
TRBD2 TRBJ2-2 . TRBV11-2 TGTGCCAGCAGCTACATAGCGGGGGCCGGCACCGGGGAGCTGTTTTTT CASSYIAGAGTGELFF
. TRBJ2-2 once TRBV19 TGTGCCAGTAGTATAGTTGGATTCGACGGGGGGCATACCGGGGAGCTGTTTTTT CASSIVGFDGGHTGELFF
TRBD1 TRBJ1-1 . TRBV10-3 TGTGCCATCAGTGAGGCTTCGACAGGGCGATCTGAAGCTTTCTTT CAISEASTGRSEAFF
. TRBJ1-1 . TRBV29-1 TGCAGCGCCGGAACTGGCGGGGCCGCGAACACTGAAGCTTTCTTT CSAGTGGAANTEAFF
TRBD1 TRBJ1-4 . TRBV30 TGTGCCTGGAGACACTTAGGGACAGGGGATGAAAAACTGTTTTTT CAWRHLGTGDEKLFF
TRBD1 TRBJ2-5 . TRBV5-1 TGCGCCAGCAGCTTGGGGACAGGGGTGAGAAGAGAGACCCAGTACTTC CASSLGTGVRRETQYF
TRBD2 TRBJ2-1 once TRBV7-2 TGTGCCAGCACCTTAAAACCCGGAGCGGGGGGGCCCCTCTTC CASTLKPGAGGPLF
TRBD1 TRBJ2-1 . TRBV19 TGTGCCAGTAGTCTGGGACAGTACAATGAGCAGTTCTTC CASSLGQYNEQFF
. TRBJ2-1 . TRBV15 TGTGCCACCAGCAGAGAACTCCCAGGGGTCTGGGATGAGCAGTTCTTC CATSRELPGVWDEQFF
. TRBJ2-7 . TRBV2 TGTGCCAGTACAGGCACCTACGAGCAGTACTTC CASTGTYEQYF
TRBD2 TRBJ2-7 few TRBV7-2 TGTGCCAGCAGCTTAGGGGAGGGGTACTACGAGCAGTACTTC CASSLGEGYYEQYF
. TRBJ2-7 once TRBV18 TGTGCCAGCTCACCCGCCGGGGACTACGAGCAGTACTTC CASSPAGDYEQYF
TRBD2 TRBJ2-3 . TRBV29-1 TGCAGCGTTGAAGATCCTCGGGGGGGCAGAGATACGCAGTATTTT CSVEDPRGGRDTQYF
. TRBJ1-1 few TRBV12-5 TGTGCTAGTGGTGTCGGGTTGAACACTGAAGCTTTCTTT CASGVGLNTEAFF
. TRBJ1-1 . TRBV4-1 TGCGCCAGCAGCCCTCTGGGTCGAGGGCAGTACACTGAAGCTTTCTTT CASSPLGRGQYTEAFF
. TRBJ1-2 . TRBV2 TGTGCCAGCACCCCTTTGTCCCGCTATGGCTACACCTTC CASTPLSRYGYTF
. TRBJ1-2 . TRBV29-1 TGCAGCGTGTCGACCCCCTATGAGGACTATGGCTACACCTTC CSVSTPYEDYGYTF
TRBD2 TRBJ2-5 . TRBV2 TGTGCCAGCATCGGGGGGGGGACCCAGTACTTC CASIGGGTQYF